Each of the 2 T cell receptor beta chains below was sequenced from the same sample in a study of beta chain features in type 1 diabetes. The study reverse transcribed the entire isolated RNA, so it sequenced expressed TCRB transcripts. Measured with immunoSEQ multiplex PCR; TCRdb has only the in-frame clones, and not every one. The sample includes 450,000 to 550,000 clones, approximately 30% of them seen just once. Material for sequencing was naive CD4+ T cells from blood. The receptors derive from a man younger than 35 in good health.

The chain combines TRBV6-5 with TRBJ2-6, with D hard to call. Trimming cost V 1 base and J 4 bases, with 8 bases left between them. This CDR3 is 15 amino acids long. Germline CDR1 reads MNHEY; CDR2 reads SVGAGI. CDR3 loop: CASSYFGSGANVLTF. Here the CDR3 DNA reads TGTGCCAGCAGTTACTTTGGCTCCGGGGCCAACGTCCTGACTTTC.

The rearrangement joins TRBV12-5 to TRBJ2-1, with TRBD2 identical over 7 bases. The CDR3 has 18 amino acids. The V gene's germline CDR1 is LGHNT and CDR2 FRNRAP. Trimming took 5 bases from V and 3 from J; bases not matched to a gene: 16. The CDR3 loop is CASGPLASSGLYYNEQFF. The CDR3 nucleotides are TGTGCTAGTGGTCCATTGGCGTCTAGCGGACTGTACTACAATGAGCAGTTCTTC.